This T cell receptor (beta chain) was obtained from a study of T cell responses to AZD1222 COVID-19 vaccine. Overall study findings and caveats: The donor cohort was predominantly white British with a female majority, and clonal diversity may have been underestimated. The number of AZD1222 recipients seropositive at baseline was only 6 or 7.

Clones were read by immunoSEQ multiplex PCR, and TCRdb kept only the in-frame ones, dropping some. Counted here are more than 150,000 clones, 85% to 90% occurring once; the ten biggest clones make up 5% to 7%. With 3 bases removed from V and 4 bases from J, the gap between germline ends came to 10 bases. This CDR3 is 14 amino acids long. Germline V gene sequence: CDR1 SEHNR, CDR2 FQNEAQ (reference sequence). This clone was observed a single time. Its target is unknown. This specimen consisted of peripheral blood, obtained on day 0 of AZD1222 vaccination. The clonotype originates from an adult in good health. The genes are TRBV7-9 and TRBJ1-3; possible D gene TRBD1, 5 bases. The CDR3 bases are TGTGCCAGCAGCTTGGGAGGGGTCGGAAACACCATATATTTT. Its translation is CASSLGGVGNTIYF.